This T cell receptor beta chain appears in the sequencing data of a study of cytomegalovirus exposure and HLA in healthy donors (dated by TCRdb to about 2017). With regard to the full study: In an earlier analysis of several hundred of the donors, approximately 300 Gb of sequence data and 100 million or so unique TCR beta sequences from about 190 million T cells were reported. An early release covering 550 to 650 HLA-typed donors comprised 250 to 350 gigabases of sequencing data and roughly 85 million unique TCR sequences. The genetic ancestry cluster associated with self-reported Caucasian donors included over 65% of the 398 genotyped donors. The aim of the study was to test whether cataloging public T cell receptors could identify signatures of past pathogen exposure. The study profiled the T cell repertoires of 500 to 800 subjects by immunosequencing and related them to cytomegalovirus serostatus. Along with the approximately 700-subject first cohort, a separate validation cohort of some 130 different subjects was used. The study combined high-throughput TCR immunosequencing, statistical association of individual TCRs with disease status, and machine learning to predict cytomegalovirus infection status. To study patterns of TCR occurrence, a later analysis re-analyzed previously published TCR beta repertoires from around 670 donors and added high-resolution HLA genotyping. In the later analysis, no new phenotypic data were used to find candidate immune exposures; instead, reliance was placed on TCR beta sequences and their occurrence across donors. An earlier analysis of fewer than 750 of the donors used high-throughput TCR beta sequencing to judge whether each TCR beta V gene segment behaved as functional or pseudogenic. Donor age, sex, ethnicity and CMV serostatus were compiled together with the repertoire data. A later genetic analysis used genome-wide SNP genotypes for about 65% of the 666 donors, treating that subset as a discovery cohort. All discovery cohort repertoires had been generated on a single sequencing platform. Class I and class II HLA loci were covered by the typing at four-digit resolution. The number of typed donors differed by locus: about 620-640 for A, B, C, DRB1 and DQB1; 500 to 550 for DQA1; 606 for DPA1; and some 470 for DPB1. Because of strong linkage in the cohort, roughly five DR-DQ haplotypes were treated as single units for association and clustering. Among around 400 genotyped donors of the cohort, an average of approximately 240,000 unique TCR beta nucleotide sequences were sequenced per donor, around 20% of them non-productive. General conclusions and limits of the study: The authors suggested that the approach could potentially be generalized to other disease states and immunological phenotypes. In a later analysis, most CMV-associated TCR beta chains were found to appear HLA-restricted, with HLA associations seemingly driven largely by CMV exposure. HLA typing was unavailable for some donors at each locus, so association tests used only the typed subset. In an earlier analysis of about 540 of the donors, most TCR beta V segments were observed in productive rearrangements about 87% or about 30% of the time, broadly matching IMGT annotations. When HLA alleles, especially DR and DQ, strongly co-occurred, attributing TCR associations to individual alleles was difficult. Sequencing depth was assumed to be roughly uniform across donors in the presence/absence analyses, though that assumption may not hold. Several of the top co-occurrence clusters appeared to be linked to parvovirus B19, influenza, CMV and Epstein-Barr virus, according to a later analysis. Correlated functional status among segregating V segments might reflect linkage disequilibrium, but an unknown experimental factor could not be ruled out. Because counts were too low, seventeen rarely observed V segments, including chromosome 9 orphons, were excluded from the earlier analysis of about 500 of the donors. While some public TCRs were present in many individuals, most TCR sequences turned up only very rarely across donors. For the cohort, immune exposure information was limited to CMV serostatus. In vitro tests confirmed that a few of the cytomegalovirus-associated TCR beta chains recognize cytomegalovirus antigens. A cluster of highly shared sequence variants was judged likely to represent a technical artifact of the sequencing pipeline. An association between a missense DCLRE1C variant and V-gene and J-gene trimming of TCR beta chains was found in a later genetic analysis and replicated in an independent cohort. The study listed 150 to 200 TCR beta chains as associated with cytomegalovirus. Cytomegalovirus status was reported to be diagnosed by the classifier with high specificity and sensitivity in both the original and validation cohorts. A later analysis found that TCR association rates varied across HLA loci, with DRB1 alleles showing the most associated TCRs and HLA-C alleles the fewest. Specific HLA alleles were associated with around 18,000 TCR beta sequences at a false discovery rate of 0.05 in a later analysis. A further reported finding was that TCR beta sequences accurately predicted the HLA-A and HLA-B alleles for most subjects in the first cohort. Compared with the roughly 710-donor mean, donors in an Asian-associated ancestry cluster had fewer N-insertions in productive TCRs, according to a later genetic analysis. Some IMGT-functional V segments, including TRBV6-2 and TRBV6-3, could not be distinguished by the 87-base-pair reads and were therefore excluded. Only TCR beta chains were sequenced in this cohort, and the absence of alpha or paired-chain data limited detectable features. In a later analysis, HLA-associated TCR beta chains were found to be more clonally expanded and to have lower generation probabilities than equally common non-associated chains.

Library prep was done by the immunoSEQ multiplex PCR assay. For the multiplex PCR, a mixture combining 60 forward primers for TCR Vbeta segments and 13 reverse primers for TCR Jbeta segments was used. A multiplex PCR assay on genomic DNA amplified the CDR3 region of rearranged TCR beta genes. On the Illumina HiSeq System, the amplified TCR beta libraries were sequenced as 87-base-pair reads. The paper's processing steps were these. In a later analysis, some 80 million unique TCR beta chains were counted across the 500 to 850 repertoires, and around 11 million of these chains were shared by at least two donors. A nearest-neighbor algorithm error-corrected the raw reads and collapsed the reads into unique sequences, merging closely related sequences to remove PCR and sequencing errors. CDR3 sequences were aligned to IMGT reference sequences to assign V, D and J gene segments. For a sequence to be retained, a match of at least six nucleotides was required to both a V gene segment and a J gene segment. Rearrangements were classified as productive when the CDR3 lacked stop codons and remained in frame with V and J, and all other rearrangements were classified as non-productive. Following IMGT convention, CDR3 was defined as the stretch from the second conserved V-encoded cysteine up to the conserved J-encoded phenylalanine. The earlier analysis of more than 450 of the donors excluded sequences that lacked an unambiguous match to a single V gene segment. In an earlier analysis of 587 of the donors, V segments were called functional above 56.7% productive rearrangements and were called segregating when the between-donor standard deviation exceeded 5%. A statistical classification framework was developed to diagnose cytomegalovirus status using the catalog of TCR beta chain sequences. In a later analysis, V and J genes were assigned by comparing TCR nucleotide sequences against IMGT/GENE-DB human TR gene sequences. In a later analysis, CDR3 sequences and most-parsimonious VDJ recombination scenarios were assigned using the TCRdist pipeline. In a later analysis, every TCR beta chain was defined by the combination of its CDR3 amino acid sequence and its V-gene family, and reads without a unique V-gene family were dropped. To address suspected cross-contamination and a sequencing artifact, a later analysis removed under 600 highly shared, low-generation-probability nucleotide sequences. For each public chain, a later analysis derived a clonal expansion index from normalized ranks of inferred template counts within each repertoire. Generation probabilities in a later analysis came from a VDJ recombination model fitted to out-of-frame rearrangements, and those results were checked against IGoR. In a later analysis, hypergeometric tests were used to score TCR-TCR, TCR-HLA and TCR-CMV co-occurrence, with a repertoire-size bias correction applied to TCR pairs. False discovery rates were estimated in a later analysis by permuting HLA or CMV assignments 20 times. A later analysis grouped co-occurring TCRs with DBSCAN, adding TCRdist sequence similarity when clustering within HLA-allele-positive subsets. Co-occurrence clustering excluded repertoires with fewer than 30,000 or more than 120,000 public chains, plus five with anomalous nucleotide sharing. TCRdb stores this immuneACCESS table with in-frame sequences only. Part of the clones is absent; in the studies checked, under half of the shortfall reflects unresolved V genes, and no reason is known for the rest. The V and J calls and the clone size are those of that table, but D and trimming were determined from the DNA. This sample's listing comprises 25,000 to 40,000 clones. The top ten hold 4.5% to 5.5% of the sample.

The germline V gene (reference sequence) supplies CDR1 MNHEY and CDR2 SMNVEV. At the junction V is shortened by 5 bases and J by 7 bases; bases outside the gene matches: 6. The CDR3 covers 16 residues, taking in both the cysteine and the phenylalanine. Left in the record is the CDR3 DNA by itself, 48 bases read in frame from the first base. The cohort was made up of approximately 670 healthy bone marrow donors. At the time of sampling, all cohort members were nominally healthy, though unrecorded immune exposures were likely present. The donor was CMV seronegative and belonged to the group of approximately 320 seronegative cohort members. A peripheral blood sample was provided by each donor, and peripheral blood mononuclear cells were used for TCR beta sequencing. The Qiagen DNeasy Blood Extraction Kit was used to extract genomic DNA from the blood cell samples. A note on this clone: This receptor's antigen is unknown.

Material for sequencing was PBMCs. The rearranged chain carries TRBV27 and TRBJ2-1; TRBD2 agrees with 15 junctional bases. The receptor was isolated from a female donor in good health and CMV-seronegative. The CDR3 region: CASSLSGTSGGNEQFF. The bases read TGTGCCAGCAGTCTTTCCGGGACTAGCGGGGGGAATGAGCAGTTCTTC.